The rows below give T cell receptor beta chains drawn from one sample of a study of T-cell reconstitution after alpha-beta-depleted transplantation in children. TCRdb analysed the PCR reads with MiXCR anew, one entry per CDR3 protein. The table shows some 340,000 distinct CDR3 sequences, with 10% to 13% occurring only once. The specimen comprised PBMCs from the stem cell graft donor, sampled from the stem cell graft. The origin of the receptors is a human donor who donated a stem cell graft to a child with acute lymphoblastic leukemia. Each CDR3 is given with its conserved first and last residue. A D gene is named only where the DNA matches it firmly. Clone size is stated in some rows and not others, as once, few, many or a class when expanded.

cdr3_length: 14
v_call: TRBV5-6
d_call: -
clone_size: few
j_call: TRBJ1-5
cdr3_nt: TGTGCCAGCAGCACGGGACTGAGCAATCAGCCCCAGCATTTT
cdr3_aa: CASSTGLSNQPQHF

cdr3_length: 17
v_call: TRBV5-1
d_call: TRBD2
clone_size: -
j_call: TRBJ2-1
cdr3_nt: TGCGCCAGCAGCTCCGGAACTTTAGCGGGAGGGCACAATGAGCAGTTCTTC
cdr3_aa: CASSSGTLAGGHNEQFF

cdr3_length: 13
v_call: TRBV3-1
d_call: -
clone_size: -
j_call: TRBJ2-5
cdr3_nt: TGTGCCAGCAGCCAAGAGCCCTTAGAGACCCAGTACTTC
cdr3_aa: CASSQEPLETQYF

cdr3_length: 14
v_call: TRBV12-3/TRBV12-4
d_call: -
clone_size: few
j_call: TRBJ2-5
cdr3_nt: TGTGCCAGCAGTTTAGCGGGTCACGAGGAGACCCAGTACTTC
cdr3_aa: CASSLAGHEETQYF

cdr3_length: 13
v_call: TRBV12-3/TRBV12-4
d_call: -
clone_size: -
j_call: TRBJ1-5
cdr3_nt: TGTGCCAGCACTCCGGGGGGGGGACAGCCCCAGCATTTT
cdr3_aa: CASTPGGGQPQHF

cdr3_length: 18
v_call: TRBV3-1
d_call: -
clone_size: few
j_call: TRBJ2-5
cdr3_nt: TGTGCCAGCAGCCCAGAAGGGCGAGCGGTTAGGTACCAAGAGACCCAGTACTTC
cdr3_aa: CASSPEGRAVRYQETQYF

cdr3_length: 15
v_call: TRBV7-9
d_call: TRBD1
clone_size: few
j_call: TRBJ2-7
cdr3_nt: TGTGCCAGCAGCCGACAGGGACAGGGCCCCTACGAGCAGTACTTC
cdr3_aa: CASSRQGQGPYEQYF

cdr3_length: 15
v_call: TRBV4-3
d_call: -
clone_size: few
j_call: TRBJ2-3
cdr3_nt: TGCGCCAGCAGCCAAGACGCACCGAGCACAGATACGCAGTATTTT
cdr3_aa: CASSQDAPSTDTQYF

cdr3_length: 14
v_call: TRBV29-1
d_call: -
clone_size: -
j_call: TRBJ2-7
cdr3_nt: TGCAGCGTCCATTTCTCAGGGTCCCTCTACGAGCACTACTTC
cdr3_aa: CSVHFSGSLYEHYF

cdr3_length: 14
v_call: TRBV5-5
d_call: -
clone_size: many
j_call: TRBJ2-3
cdr3_nt: TGTGCCAGCAGCTTGGGAGGAGGGGCAGATACGCAGTATTTT
cdr3_aa: CASSLGGGADTQYF

cdr3_length: 18
v_call: TRBV7-3
d_call: -
clone_size: many
j_call: TRBJ2-1
cdr3_nt: TGTGCCAGCAGCTTAGGCTCTTTAGGCGGAAGCTCCTACAATGAGCAGTTCTTC
cdr3_aa: CASSLGSLGGSSYNEQFF